This paragraph covers one TCR beta chain sequence. Enrolment of Seattle patients took place during active infection, and they were followed longitudinally. The entry originates in a study of blood T cell repertoires in COVID-19. Study at large: The United States, Italy and Spain were the sources of the acute and convalescent COVID-19 samples. Nucleic acid was either cDNA or gDNA, and it came from T cells, B-cell-depleted T cells, or PBMCs.

The CDR3 totals 13 residues. CDR1 and CDR2 (germline): GTSNPN, SVGIG (reference sequence). V was shortened by 2 bases and J by 6 bases, with 11 bases between the two germline ends. Original data processing: Quantification of nucleated cells was approximated via reference gene primer amplification. The assay was immunoSEQ multiplex PCR, and TCRdb's table has in-frame clones only and misses some. V and J calls and clone size are copied from that table; D and trimming were computed from the DNA. The data contain 250,000 to 350,000 clones, approximately 84% of them singletons. The sequence came from a human donor with COVID-19, enrolled during active disease. The donor label of this sample is uncertain. The chain carries TRBV30 and TRBJ1-5, with D uncertain. Sample: peripheral blood. CDR3 coding DNA: TGTGCCTGGAGTACCGGGAGCGTTCAGCCCCAGCATTTT. Translation: CAWSTGSVQPQHF.